This T cell receptor (beta chain) was profiled in a study of blood T cells in healthy people across ages. The extraction recovered at least 5.5 micrograms of total RNA per sample. Worth noting for this clonotype: The antigen remains unidentified.

There are 16 residues in the CDR3. CDR1 is SGHTA and CDR2 is FQGNSA in the germline V gene. V was cut by 5 bases and J by 2 bases, with 17 bases left in between. Whole-study results and caveats: The unsorted PBMCs prevented any conclusive comparison of naive versus antigen-experienced cells.

Using a J-beta primer mix together with a sample-barcoded 5' primer, a second PCR was run for about 7 to 12 cycles. A 12-random-nucleotide template-switch adaptor tagged each cDNA molecule. From the 5' RACE reads, TCRdb called clonotypes with MiXCR, one entry per CDR3 protein. The table has around 1,800,000 distinct CDR3 sequences, around 40% seen once; the top ten hold more than 20%. The chain combines TRBV7-2 with TRBJ2-3; TRBD1 might be the D (6 bases). The sequenced material came from blood. The TCR originated in a human donor in good health. The CDR3 DNA sequence: TGTGCCAGCAGCACCCAACGACAGGTCCCCACAGATACGCAGTATTTT. Translation: CASSTQRQVPTDTQYF.